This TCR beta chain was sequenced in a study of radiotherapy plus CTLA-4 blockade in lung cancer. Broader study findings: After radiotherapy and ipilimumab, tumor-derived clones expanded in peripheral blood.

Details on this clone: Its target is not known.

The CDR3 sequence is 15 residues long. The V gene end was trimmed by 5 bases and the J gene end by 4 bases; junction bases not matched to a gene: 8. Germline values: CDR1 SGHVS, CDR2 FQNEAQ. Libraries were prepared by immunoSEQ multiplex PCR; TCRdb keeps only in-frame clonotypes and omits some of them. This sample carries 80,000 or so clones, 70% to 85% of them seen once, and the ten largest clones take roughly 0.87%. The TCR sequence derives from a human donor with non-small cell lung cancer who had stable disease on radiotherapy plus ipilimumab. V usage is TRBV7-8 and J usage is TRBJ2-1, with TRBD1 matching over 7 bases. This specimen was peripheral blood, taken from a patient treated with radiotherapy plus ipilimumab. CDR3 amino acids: CASSRDRLPYNEQFF. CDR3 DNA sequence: TGTGCCAGCAGCCGGGACAGACTACCTTACAATGAGCAGTTCTTC.